These T cell receptor beta chains were read from a single sample in a study of shared clonotypes between healthy human individuals. Measured with immunoSEQ multiplex PCR; TCRdb has only the in-frame clones, and not every one. The data show fewer than 500,000 clones, about three quarters seen once. The sequenced sample consisted of PBMCs. The source is a woman aged 40 to 50 in good health. Some clones in this sample may be carry-over from other donors' samples. Each CDR3 is given without its conserved first and last residue. Where a row states a size, it is once, few, many or the class of an expanded clone; other rows omit it.

NA	TRBV6-6	TRBJ2-5	ASRTTRLWGETQY
NA	TRBV7-8	TRBJ1-1	ASSLGGRTEAF
NA	TRBV4-3	TRBJ2-7	ASSQDGTSDNFEQY
NA	TRBV11-2	TRBJ2-1	ASSLGTSRNLYNEQF
NA	TRBV27	TRBJ1-2	ASRGQGGHYGYT
NA	TRBV6-1	TRBJ1-2	ASSEGGWRAYGYT
NA	TRBV4-3	TRBJ2-5	ASSQDLGVETQY
NA	TRBV18	TRBJ2-5	ASSPLLIETQY
once	TRBV28	TRBJ2-2	ASSLGVSNTGELF
few	TRBV6-4	TRBJ2-1	ASSYQGGEYNEQF
NA	TRBV29-1	TRBJ1-1	SVRRGTGEAF
NA	TRBV30	TRBJ2-3	AWSPWTSGAGPTDTQY
NA	TRBV9	TRBJ1-1	ASSVAEGTSEAF
NA	TRBV6-5	TRBJ2-7	ASTFLAGDIHEQY
NA	TRBV6-5	TRBJ2-5	ASGVGQPSVWTQY
NA	TRBV27	TRBJ2-1	ATRGLADNEQF
NA	TRBV7-9	TRBJ2-2	ASSSTANTGELF
NA	TRBV27	TRBJ2-5	ASSLRRGETQY
NA	TRBV29-1	TRBJ2-5	SVVSRGTQETQY
once	TRBV19	TRBJ1-2	ASSMRDSNYGYT
once	TRBV27	TRBJ1-2	ASSLFFDGDYGYT
NA	TRBV7-9	TRBJ1-1	ASSFVRDTEAF
NA	TRBV18	TRBJ2-2	ASSPINTGELF
NA	TRBV28	TRBJ2-3	ASSLLASLSTDTQY
once	TRBV10-3	TRBJ2-7	ASSEAAYYIYEQY
NA	TRBV4-2	TRBJ1-5	ASSQEGFQPQH
NA	TRBV7-9	TRBJ2-3	ASSLPTGFPSTDTQY
NA	TRBV9	TRBJ2-5	ASSPSRGGETQY
once	TRBV7-6	TRBJ2-7	ASSSDRVDEQY
NA	TRBV18	TRBJ2-7	ASSPGTGGEQY
NA	TRBV21-1	TRBJ2-7	ASSKEGFGSNSYEQY
NA	TRBV28	TRBJ1-5	ASSSFDRVGQPQH
NA	TRBV6-6	TRBJ2-7	ASSPGGSVGEQY
NA	TRBV15	TRBJ1-2	ATSPMRDKGIYGYT
few	TRBV6-6	TRBJ2-1	ASTTGTGGVEQF
NA	TRBV11-2	TRBJ1-1	ASSLSQGSEAF
few	TRBV7-9	TRBJ1-1	ASSLGVRLNTEAF
NA	TRBV5-4	TRBJ1-2	ASSLKTGTYGYT
NA	TRBV6-1	TRBJ2-3	ASRGIAGAADTQY
NA	TRBV6-5	TRBJ1-5	ASRADSNSNQPQH
NA	TRBV18	TRBJ2-7	ASSPPSGPYEQY
NA	TRBV9	TRBJ1-5	ASSVGSNQPQH
NA	TRBV5-8	TRBJ2-4	ASSLVGVIQY
few	TRBV27	TRBJ1-1	ASSSPGTENTEAF
once	TRBV28	TRBJ2-7	ASSFTGGYYEQY
NA	TRBV7-6	TRBJ2-7	ASSLAQGATYEQY
once	TRBV9	TRBJ2-7	ASGTQADSSYEQY